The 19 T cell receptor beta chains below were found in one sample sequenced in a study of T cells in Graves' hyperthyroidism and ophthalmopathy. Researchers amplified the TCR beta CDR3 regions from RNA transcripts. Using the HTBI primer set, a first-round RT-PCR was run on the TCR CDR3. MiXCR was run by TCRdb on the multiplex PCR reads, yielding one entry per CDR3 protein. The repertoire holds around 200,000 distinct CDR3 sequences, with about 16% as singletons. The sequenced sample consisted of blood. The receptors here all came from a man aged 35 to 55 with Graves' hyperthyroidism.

The CDR3 loop is CASSLNRDYEQYF. The CDR3 coding sequence is TGTGCCAGCAGCTTGAACAGGGACTACGAGCAGTACTTC. This chain uses TRBV5-5 with TRBJ2-7, with D possibly being TRBD1 (6 bases). Per germline, CDR1 SGHKS and CDR2 YYEKEE (reference sequence). Deletions cut 1 base from V and 3 bases from J, with 8 bases between. CDR3 length: 13 residues.

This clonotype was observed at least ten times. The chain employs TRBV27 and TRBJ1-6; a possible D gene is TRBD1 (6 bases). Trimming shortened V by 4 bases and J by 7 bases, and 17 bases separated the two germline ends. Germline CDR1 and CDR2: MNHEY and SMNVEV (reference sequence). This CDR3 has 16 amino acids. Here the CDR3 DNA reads TGTGCCAGCAGTTCCCCTAGGGGGGTCGGGAATTCACCCCTCCACTTT. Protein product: CASSSPRGVGNSPLHF.

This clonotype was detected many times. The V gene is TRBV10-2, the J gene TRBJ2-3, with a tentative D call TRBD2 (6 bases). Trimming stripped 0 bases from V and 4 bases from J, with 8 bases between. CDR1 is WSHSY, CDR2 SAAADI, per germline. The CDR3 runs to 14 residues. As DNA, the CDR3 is TGCGCCAGCAGTGAGTCCCTAGCGCCAGATACGCAGTATTTT. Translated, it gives CASSESLAPDTQYF.

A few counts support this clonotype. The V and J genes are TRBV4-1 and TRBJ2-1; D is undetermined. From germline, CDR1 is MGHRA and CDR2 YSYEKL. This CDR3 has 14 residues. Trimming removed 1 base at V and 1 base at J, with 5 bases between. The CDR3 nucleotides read TGCGCCAGCAGCCAAGGGGTTTCCTACAATGAGCAGTTCTTC. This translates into CASSQGVSYNEQFF.

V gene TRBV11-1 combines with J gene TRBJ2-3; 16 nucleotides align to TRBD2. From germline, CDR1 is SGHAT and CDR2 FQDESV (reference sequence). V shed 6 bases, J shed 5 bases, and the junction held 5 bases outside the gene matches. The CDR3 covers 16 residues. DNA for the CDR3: TGTGCCAGCAGGATGGGACTAGCGGGGGGGCAAGATACGCAGTATTTT. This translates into CASRMGLAGGQDTQYF.

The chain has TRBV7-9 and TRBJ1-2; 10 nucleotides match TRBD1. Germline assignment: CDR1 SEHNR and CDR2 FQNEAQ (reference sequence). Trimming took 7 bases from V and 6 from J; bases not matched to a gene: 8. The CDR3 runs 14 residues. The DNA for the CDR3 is TGTGCCAGCACGCGGGACAGGGGTCTTGATGGCTACACCTTC. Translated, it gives CASTRDRGLDGYTF.

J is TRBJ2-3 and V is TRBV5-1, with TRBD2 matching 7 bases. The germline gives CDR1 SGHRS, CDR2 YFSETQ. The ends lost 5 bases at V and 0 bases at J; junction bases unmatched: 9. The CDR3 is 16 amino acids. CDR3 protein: CASRKPAGPSTDTQYF. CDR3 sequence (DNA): TGCGCCAGCAGGAAACCAGCGGGGCCTAGCACAGATACGCAGTATTTT.

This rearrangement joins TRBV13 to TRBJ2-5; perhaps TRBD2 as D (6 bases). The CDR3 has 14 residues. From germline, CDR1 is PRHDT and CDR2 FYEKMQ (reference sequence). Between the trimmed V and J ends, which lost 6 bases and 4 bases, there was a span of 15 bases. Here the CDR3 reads CASRTGGTGETQYF. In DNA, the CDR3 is TGTGCCAGCAGAACTGGGGGGACGGGAGAGACCCAGTACTTC.

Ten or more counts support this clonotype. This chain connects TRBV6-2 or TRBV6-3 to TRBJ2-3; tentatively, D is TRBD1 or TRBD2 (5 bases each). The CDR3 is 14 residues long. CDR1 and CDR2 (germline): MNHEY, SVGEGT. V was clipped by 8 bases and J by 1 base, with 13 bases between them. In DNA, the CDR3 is TGTGCCAGCGAGCTAGCCAGGGGCACAGATACGCAGTATTTT. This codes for CASELARGTDTQYF.

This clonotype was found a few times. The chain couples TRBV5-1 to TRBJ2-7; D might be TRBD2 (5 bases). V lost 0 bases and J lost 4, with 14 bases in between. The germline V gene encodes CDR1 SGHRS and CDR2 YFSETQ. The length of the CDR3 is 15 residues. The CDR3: CASSLEPRVGYEQYF. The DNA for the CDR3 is TGCGCCAGCAGCTTGGAACCGCGGGTTGGATACGAGCAGTACTTC.

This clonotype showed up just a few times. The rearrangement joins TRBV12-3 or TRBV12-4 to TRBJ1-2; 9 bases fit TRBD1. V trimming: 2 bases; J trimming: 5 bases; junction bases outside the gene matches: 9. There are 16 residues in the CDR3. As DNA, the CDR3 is TGTGCCAGCAGTTTAACGGAGGGACAGGGCTTATATGGCTACACCTTC. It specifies CASSLTEGQGLYGYTF.

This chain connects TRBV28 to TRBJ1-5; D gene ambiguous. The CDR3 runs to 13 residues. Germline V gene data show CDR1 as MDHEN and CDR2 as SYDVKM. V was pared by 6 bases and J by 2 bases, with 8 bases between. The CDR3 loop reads CASRGSGNQPQHF. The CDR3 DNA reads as TGTGCCAGCAGGGGGTCGGGCAATCAGCCCCAGCATTTT.

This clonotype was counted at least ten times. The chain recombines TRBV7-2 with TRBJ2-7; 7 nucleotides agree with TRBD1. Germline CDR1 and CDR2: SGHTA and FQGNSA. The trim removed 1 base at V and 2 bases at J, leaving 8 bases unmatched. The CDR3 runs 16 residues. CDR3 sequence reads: CASSLVGQGVTYEQYF. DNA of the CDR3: TGTGCCAGCAGCTTAGTTGGGCAGGGGGTTACCTACGAGCAGTACTTC.

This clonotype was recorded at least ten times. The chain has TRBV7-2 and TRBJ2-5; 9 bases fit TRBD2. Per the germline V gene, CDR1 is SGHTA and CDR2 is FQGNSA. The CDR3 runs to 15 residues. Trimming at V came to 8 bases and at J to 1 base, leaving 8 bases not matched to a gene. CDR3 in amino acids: CASLMGTSLQETQYF. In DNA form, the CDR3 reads TGTGCCAGCTTAATGGGGACTAGCCTCCAAGAGACCCAGTACTTC.

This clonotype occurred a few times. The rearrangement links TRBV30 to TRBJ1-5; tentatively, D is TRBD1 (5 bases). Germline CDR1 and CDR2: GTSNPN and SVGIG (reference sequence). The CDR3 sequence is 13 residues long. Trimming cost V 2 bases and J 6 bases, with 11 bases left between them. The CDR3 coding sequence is TGTGCCTGGAGTTTTCAGGGTGGTCAGCCCCAGCATTTT. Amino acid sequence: CAWSFQGGQPQHF.

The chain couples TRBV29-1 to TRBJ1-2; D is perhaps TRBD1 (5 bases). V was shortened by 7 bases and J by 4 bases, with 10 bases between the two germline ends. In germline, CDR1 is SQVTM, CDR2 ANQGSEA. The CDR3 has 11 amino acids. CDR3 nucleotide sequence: TGCAGCGCGACAGTAAGCTATGGCTACACCTTC. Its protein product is CSATVSYGYTF.

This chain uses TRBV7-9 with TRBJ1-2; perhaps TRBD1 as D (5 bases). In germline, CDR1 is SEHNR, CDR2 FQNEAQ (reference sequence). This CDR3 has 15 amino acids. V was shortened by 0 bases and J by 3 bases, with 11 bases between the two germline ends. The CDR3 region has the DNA TGTGCCAGCAGCTTAGCGGGGGGGAAAGACTATGGCTACACCTTC. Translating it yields CASSLAGGKDYGYTF. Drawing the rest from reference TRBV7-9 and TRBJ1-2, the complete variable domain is DTGVSQNPRHKITKRGQNVTFRCDPISEHNRLYWYRQTLGQGPEFLTYFQNEAQLEKSRLLSDRFSAERPKGSFSTLEIQRTEQGDSAMYLCASSLAGGKDYGYTFGSGTRLTVV.

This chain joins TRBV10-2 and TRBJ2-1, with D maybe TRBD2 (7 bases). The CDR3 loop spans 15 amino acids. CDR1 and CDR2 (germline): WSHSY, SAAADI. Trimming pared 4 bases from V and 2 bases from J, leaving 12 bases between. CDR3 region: CASSGAGAAYNEQFF. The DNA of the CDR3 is TGCGCCAGCAGTGGGGCGGGGGCTGCCTACAATGAGCAGTTCTTC.

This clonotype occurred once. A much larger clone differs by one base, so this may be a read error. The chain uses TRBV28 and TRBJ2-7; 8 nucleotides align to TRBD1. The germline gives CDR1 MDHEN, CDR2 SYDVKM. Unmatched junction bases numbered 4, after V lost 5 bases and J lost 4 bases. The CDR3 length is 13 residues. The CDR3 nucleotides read TGTGCCAGCAGTACGGACAGGGAGTACGAGCAGTACTTC. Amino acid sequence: CASSTDREYEQYF. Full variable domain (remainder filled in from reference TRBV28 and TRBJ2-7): DVKVTQSSRYLVKRTGEKVFLECVQDMDHENMFWYRQDPGLGLRLIYFSYDVKMKEKGDIPEGYSVSREKKERFSLILESASTNQTSMYLCASSTDREYEQYFGPGTRLTVT.